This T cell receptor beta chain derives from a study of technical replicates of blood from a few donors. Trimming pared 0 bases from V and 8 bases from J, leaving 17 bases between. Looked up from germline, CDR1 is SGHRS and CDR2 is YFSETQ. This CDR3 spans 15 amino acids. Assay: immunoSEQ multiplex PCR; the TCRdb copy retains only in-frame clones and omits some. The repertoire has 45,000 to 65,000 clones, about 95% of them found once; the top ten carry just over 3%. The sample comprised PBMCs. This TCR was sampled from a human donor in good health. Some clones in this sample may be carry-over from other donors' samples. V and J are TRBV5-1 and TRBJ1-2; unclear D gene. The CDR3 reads CASSLAVTSGLGYTF. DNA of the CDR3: TGCGCCAGCAGCTTGGCCGTGACTTCGGGTCTCGGCTACACCTTC.